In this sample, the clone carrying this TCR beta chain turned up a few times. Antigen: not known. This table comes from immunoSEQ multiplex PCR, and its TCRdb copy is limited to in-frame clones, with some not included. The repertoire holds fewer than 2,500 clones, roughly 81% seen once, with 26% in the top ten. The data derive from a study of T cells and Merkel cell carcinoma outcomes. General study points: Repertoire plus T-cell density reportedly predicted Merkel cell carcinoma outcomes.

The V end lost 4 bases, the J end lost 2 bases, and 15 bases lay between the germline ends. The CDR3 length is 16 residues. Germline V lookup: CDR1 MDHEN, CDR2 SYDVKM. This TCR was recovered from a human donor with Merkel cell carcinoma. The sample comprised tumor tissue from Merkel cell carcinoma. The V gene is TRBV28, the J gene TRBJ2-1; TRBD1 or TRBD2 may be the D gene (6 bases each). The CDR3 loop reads CASSWAGTNTYNEQFF. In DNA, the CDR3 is TGTGCCAGCAGTTGGGCGGGGACAAACACCTACAATGAGCAGTTCTTC.